The 9 T cell receptor beta chains below were found in one sample sequenced in a study of response to subunit inactivated influenza vaccine. TCRdb itself ran the RT-PCR reads through MiXCR, one entry per CDR3 protein. The sample lists 700,000 to 900,000 distinct CDR3 sequences, less than 25% occurring once. The sequencing here drew on PBMCs from blood, taken roughly 5 days after vaccination. Receptor source: a man between 45 and 60 years old who received an inactivated influenza vaccine.

This clonotype was detected ten times or more. This chain connects TRBV24-1 to TRBJ2-3, with TRBD1 matching over 7 bases. Germline assignment: CDR1 KGHDR and CDR2 SFDVKD. The V gene end was trimmed by 7 bases and the J gene end by 5 bases; junction bases not matched to a gene: 8. There are 14 residues in the CDR3. The CDR3 sequence is CATRGGLGGDTQYF. As DNA, the CDR3 is TGTGCCACCAGAGGGGGCTTGGGTGGAGATACGCAGTATTTT.

This clonotype has only a few counts. The V gene is TRBV4-3, the J gene TRBJ1-5; D may be TRBD1 (5 bases). The germline CDR1 and CDR2 sequences are LGHNA and YSLEER. V gave up 1 base and J gave up 5 bases, with 18 bases separating them. The CDR3 spans 17 residues. The CDR3 DNA is TGCGCCAGCAGCCAAGGGCACCTACGAGGGGAGTATCAGCCCCAGCATTTT. Translated: CASSQGHLRGEYQPQHF.

The table lists this clonotype with a few counts. The chain carries TRBV20-1 and TRBJ1-5; TRBD1 might be the D (5 bases). Per germline, CDR1 DFQATT and CDR2 SNEGSKA (reference sequence). This CDR3 contains 15 residues. V shed 5 bases and J shed 4 bases, with 18 bases lying between them. The CDR3 sequence: CSAPGPLGGNQPQHF. CDR3 bases: TGCAGTGCTCCCGGGCCCCTTGGGGGGAATCAGCCCCAGCATTTT.

The chain employs TRBV12-3 or TRBV12-4 and TRBJ2-7; perhaps TRBD2 as D (5 bases). V was clipped by 6 bases and J by 2 bases, with 11 bases between them. CDR3 length equals 13 residues. In DNA, the CDR3 is TGTGCCAGCAGCGCCGGGAACACCTACGAGCAGTACTTC. Translating it yields CASSAGNTYEQYF.

CDR3 bases: TGCGCCAGCAGCCAAGAGGACAGGGGGATCACAGATACGCAGTATTTT. Amino acid sequence: CASSQEDRGITDTQYF. This chain connects TRBV4-3 to TRBJ2-3; 10 nucleotides line up with TRBD1. The CDR3 sequence is 16 residues long. After removal of 0 bases from V and 2 bases from J, the junction contained 2 bases not matched to a gene. The germline CDR1 and CDR2 sequences are LGHNA and YSLEER.

Only a few counts were recorded for this clonotype. The rearrangement uses TRBV27 and TRBJ2-7; TRBD2 might be the D (6 bases). The CDR3 covers 16 residues. V lost 2 bases to trimming and J lost 1 base, with 15 bases between them. CDR1 and CDR2 (germline): MNHEY, SMNVEV (reference sequence). Here the CDR3 reads CASSLSGGSGSYEQYF. CDR3 DNA: TGTGCCAGCAGTTTAAGTGGGGGGTCCGGTTCCTACGAGCAGTACTTC.

This rearrangement joins TRBV6-1 to TRBJ1-5; D not certain. Per germline, CDR1 MNHNS and CDR2 SASEGT. The CDR3 sequence is 16 residues long. Trimming pared 4 bases from V and 4 bases from J, leaving 17 bases between. The CDR3 nucleotides are TGTGCCAGCAGTGCCCTGGGGAGGGAGCGGAATCAGCCCCAGCATTTT. Its translation is CASSALGRERNQPQHF.

CDR3 bases: TGTGCCAGCAGCTTGACCCCCAGCTCCTACGAGCAGTACTTC. It translates to CASSLTPSSYEQYF. The rearrangement links TRBV7-6 to TRBJ2-7; D unclear. The germline V gene encodes CDR1 SGHVS and CDR2 FNYEAQ. The CDR3 covers 14 residues. With 3 bases removed from V and 0 bases from J, the gap between germline ends came to 9 bases.

The CDR3 is CASRYQDVGGNEQYF. The CDR3 nucleotides are TGTGCCAGCAGATACCAGGACGTAGGGGGGAACGAGCAGTACTTC. The genes are TRBV27 and TRBJ2-7; the D gene could be TRBD1 or TRBD2 (6 bases each). Looked up from germline, CDR1 is MNHEY and CDR2 is SMNVEV (reference sequence). V was trimmed by 6 bases and J by 5 bases, leaving 20 bases between them. This CDR3 region has 15 residues.